The 12 T cell receptor beta chains reported below all come from one sample, sequenced in a study of blood T cell repertoires in COVID-19. Measured with immunoSEQ multiplex PCR; TCRdb has only the in-frame clones, and not every one. The sample records about 81,000 clones, around 90% being singletons. The specimen was peripheral blood. These TCRs come from a woman older than 75 with acute or convalescent COVID-19.

This clone was detected a few times. The rearrangement joins TRBV6-6 to TRBJ2-5; 10 bases are shared with TRBD1. The CDR3 is made up of 15 amino acids. CDR1 and CDR2 (germline): MNHNY, SVGAGI (reference sequence). V was clipped by 6 bases and J by 5 bases; unmatched bases: 9. The CDR3 loop is CASSRTRTGGETQYF. In DNA form, the CDR3 reads TGTGCCAGCAGCAGGACTCGGACAGGGGGGGAGACCCAGTACTTC.

The genes are TRBV7-2 and TRBJ2-3; the match to TRBD2 covers 8 bases. The CDR3 has 16 residues. J gave up 1 base and V 5 bases, and 8 bases lay outside the gene matches. From germline, CDR1 is SGHTA and CDR2 FQGNSA. CDR3 in DNA: TGTGCCAGCAGCCGGGGGGCGGGGGGCCGCACAGATACGCAGTATTTT. This encodes CASSRGAGGRTDTQYF. Full variable domain (outside the CDR3, taken from reference TRBV7-2 and TRBJ2-3): GAGVSQSPSNKVTEKGKDVELRCDPISGHTALYWYRQSLGQGLEFLIYFQGNSAPDKSGLPSDRFSAERTGGSVSTLTIQRTQQEDSAVYLCASSRGAGGRTDTQYFGPGTRLTVL.

This clone was counted between two and nine times. This rearrangement joins TRBV27 to TRBJ1-1, with D unresolved. From germline, CDR1 is MNHEY and CDR2 SMNVEV (reference sequence). The V and J ends lost 6 bases and 6 bases respectively, with 14 bases between them. CDR3 size: 13 residues. The CDR3 DNA reads TGTGCCAGCAGGCAACAGTCTTTGGCTGAAGCTTTCTTT. This gives the protein CASRQQSLAEAFF.

This chain uses TRBV10-2 with TRBJ2-1, with 11 bases lining up with TRBD2. The germline V gene has CDR1 WSHSY and CDR2 SAAADI. The CDR3 spans 14 residues. V shed 6 bases and J 9 bases; nucleotides not matched to a gene: 7. The CDR3 DNA reads as TGCGCCAGCAGGCCGACTAGCGGGAATACTGAGCAGTTCTTC. The encoded protein is CASRPTSGNTEQFF.

The chain carries TRBV5-8 and TRBJ2-5; possibly TRBD1 for D (6 bases). Germline V CDR1 and CDR2: SGHTS, YDEGEE. V was clipped by 4 bases and J by 0 bases, with 16 bases between them. The CDR3 length is 16 residues. CDR3 bases: TGTGCCAGCAGCCCGGACAGAGAGCCCTACCAAGAGACCCAGTACTTC. Residues: CASSPDREPYQETQYF.

V usage is TRBV10-3 and J usage is TRBJ2-2; D not certain. V lost 5 bases and J 3 bases, leaving 13 bases between the germline ends. CDR1 and CDR2 from the germline V gene are ENHRY and SYGVKD. The CDR3 has 15 amino acids. CDR3 amino acids: CAISSLDRYTGELFF. The CDR3 nucleotides read TGTGCCATCAGTAGTCTAGACCGATACACCGGGGAGCTGTTTTTT.

The J gene is TRBJ1-2, the V gene TRBV27; D is possibly TRBD1 (5 bases). Trimming removed 2 bases from V and 7 bases from J, with 14 bases in between. The CDR3 runs 14 residues. Germline assignment: CDR1 MNHEY and CDR2 SMNVEV (reference sequence). CDR3 in amino acids: CASSLKLGAGGYTF. CDR3 DNA sequence: TGTGCCAGCAGTTTAAAACTTGGGGCAGGTGGCTACACCTTC.

V gene TRBV6-5 combines with J gene TRBJ2-7; 7 positions match TRBD1. Germline V gives CDR1 MNHEY, CDR2 SVGAGI. The CDR3 length is 15 residues. V lost 6 bases to trimming and J lost 2 bases; unmatched junction nucleotides: 10. The CDR3 DNA is TGTGCCAGCAGCAGAGAGGGGACAGCCGCCTACGAGCAGTACTTC. Amino acid sequence: CASSREGTAAYEQYF.

The genes are TRBV30 and TRBJ2-7; D gene unclear. Germline V CDR1 and CDR2: GTSNPN, SVGIG (reference sequence). The CDR3 length is 13 residues. V gave up 3 bases and J gave up 5 bases, with 14 bases separating them. This chain's CDR3 is CAWRYGSPDEQYF. In DNA, the CDR3 is TGTGCCTGGAGATATGGCTCCCCCGACGAGCAGTACTTC.

The rearrangement links TRBV7-9 to TRBJ2-7; TRBD1 matches at 8 bases. J was trimmed by 5 bases and V by 6 bases; bases with no gene match: 9. CDR3 length equals 14 residues. Germline CDR1 and CDR2: SEHNR and FQNEAQ (reference sequence). The CDR3 DNA follows: TGTGCCAGCAGTTTATGGACAGGGTCCCACGAGCAGTACTTC. The encoded protein is CASSLWTGSHEQYF.

The rearrangement joins TRBV15 to TRBJ2-7, with 7 bases that match TRBD1. The CDR3 loop spans 15 amino acids. The germline CDR1 and CDR2 sequences are LNHNV and YYDKDF (reference sequence). The V segment lost 0 bases and the J segment 4 bases; nucleotides outside the gene matches: 6. DNA of the CDR3: TGTGCCACCAGCAGAGATGGGACAGCTTCTTACGAGCAGTACTTC. It encodes CATSRDGTASYEQYF.

V is TRBV7-2 and J is TRBJ2-7, with 7 nucleotides matching TRBD2. Germline V gene sequence: CDR1 SGHTA, CDR2 FQGNSA. There are 16 residues in the CDR3. Trimming cost V 5 bases and J 5 bases; bases outside gene matches: 15. In DNA, the CDR3 is TGTGCCAGCAGCCTCGACCCCTCGGGGAGGGCGGACGAGCAGTACTTC. This encodes CASSLDPSGRADEQYF.